Described below is a single TCR beta chain sequence and its context. This clonotype has only a few counts. Its specific antigen is unknown. There are no base qualities to consult, and no much larger clone falls within one base. This record belongs to a study of human T cells and chemical hapten exposure (dated by TCRdb to the early 2020s). Turning to the overall study: Libraries were pooled for sequencing, and per-sample TCR yields varied mainly because of small differences in library volumes within the pool. This study followed changes in the peripheral blood TCR repertoire in vivo during primary and secondary sensitization of alopecia patients to the hapten diphenylcyclopropenone (DPC). Each blood RNA sample was used to sequence both TCR alpha and TCR beta chains. Beyond this particular receptor, the publication reports: After repeated subsampling, the strength of the expansion versus patch-test correlation and the threshold at which it became significant changed. No change with DPC sensitization was found in the number of TCRs above 1 in 1000 frequency, and no evidence of global repertoire structure alterations was found.

The junction shows trimming of 8 bases on V and 7 bases on J, plus 17 bases between the germline ends. CDR1 and CDR2 (LGHNA, YNFKEQ) derive from the germline V gene. The CDR3 contains 14 residues, cysteine and phenylalanine counted. Only CDR3 DNA remains: 42 bases, in frame from the first base. This specimen's time point label, per the study, means: healthy volunteer bleed at 2 weeks. Total RNA was isolated from unfractionated whole blood collected in Tempus Blood RNA tubes. As TCR sequencing controls, a few healthy volunteers were used, with blood taken at day 0, 2 weeks and 6 weeks. The library came from RACE. Sequencer: NextSeq 500. Library preparation attached unique molecular identifiers to individual cDNA molecules for quantitative, reproducible TCR counting. The original pipeline was this. Samples had a median of 95,638 TCRs, with a range from 23,224 to 690,600. The Decombinator software suite was used to annotate V, J and CDR3 in the TCR reads. For the PS versus PT1 abundance plots, all samples were subsampled to the same number of TCRs (28,000). TCRs were defined as expanded if absent before sensitization and observed at least eight times at the 2-week time point. TCRdb handled the public reads itself, with Q25 trimming in fastp and clone calling in MiXCR, and kept productive beta chains. Rows are combined by CDR3 protein, so each entry shows the most common genes and DNA. The V and J calls come from TCRdb's annotation, not from the publication. Present in this sample are under 95,000 distinct CDR3 sequences, just under 9% of which were seen just once. 2.9% of the sample belongs to the ten largest clones.

The sequence links TRBV4-2 to TRBJ1-4; the D gene is perhaps TRBD1, from 5 matching bases. The sequenced material came from whole blood. The origin of this receptor is a female donor in good health. Some clones in this sample may be carry-over from other donors' samples. The sequence in DNA is TGTGCCAGCTCCAGACCGATGACAGCTGAAAAACTGTTTTTT. Its protein reads: CASSRPMTAEKLFF.